Shown below are 8 T cell receptor beta chains from a single sample sequenced in a study of blood T cell repertoires in COVID-19. Some clones are missing from TCRdb's copy, which holds only in-frame ones; the method was immunoSEQ multiplex PCR. The repertoire holds about 350,000 clones, with about 90% as singletons. The material sequenced was peripheral blood. Receptors were obtained from a woman younger than 35 who had recovered from COVID-19.

This chain connects TRBV11-3 to TRBJ2-1; weak D call: TRBD2 (6 bases). The CDR3 is 15 amino acids. The V gene's germline CDR1 is SGHNT and CDR2 YENEEA. V lost 7 bases to trimming and J lost 3 bases, with 16 bases between them. In DNA, the CDR3 is TGTGCCAGCACCTCGGGACTCCCTTACTACAATGAGCAGTTCTTC. The encoded protein is CASTSGLPYYNEQFF. The variable domain in full, completed from reference TRBV11-3 and TRBJ2-1, reads EAGVVQSPRYKIIEKKQPVAFWCNPISGHNTLYWYLQNLGQGPELLIRYENEEAVDDSQLPKDRFSAERLKGVDSTLKIQPAELGDSAVYLCASTSGLPYYNEQFFGPGTRLTVL.

The J gene is TRBJ2-5, the V gene TRBV5-6; 13 bases map to TRBD2. V was pared by 4 bases and J by 9 bases, with 9 bases of the junction left unmatched. Per the germline V gene, CDR1 is SGHDT and CDR2 is YYEEEE. The CDR3 sequence is 15 residues long. The CDR3 sequence is CASSEGLAGVGAQYF. The CDR3 nucleotides read TGTGCCAGCAGCGAAGGACTAGCGGGAGTAGGCGCCCAGTACTTC.

The CDR3 DNA sequence: TGTGCCAGCAGTATCCCGGCGGCGGGTACTTCAGGCTACACCTTC. It is translated as CASSIPAAGTSGYTF. This chain uses TRBV28 with TRBJ1-2; D gene uncertain. The CDR3 loop spans 15 amino acids. Germline V lookup: CDR1 MDHEN, CDR2 SYDVKM. V lost 5 bases and J 8 bases, leaving 21 bases between the germline ends.

The chain has TRBV7-9 and TRBJ1-4; 9 bases are shared with TRBD1. The CDR3 has 19 amino acids. Germline loops: CDR1 SEHNR, CDR2 FQNEAQ (reference sequence). V lost 4 bases to trimming and J lost 7 bases; unmatched junction nucleotides: 19. CDR3 coding DNA: TGTGCCAGCAGCTCCTCTCGAGTTACAGGGGGCGGCTTTGGTGAAAAACTGTTTTTT. Its protein product is CASSSSRVTGGGFGEKLFF.

The chain carries TRBV12-3 or TRBV12-4 and TRBJ2-7; D unclear. The CDR3 has 9 amino acids. Trimming stripped 6 bases from V and 7 bases from J, with 4 bases between. This CDR3 is CASSPEQYV. DNA of the CDR3: TGTGCCAGCAGCCCAGAGCAGTACGTC.

The chain recombines TRBV27 with TRBJ2-1, with 9 bases matching TRBD2. Per the germline V gene, CDR1 is MNHEY and CDR2 is SMNVEV (reference sequence). The CDR3 length is 13 residues. V shed 4 bases, J shed 9 bases, and the junction held 4 bases outside the gene matches. The CDR3 coding sequence is TGTGCCAGCAGTTGGGGACTAGCAGGTGAGCAGTTCTTC. Translating gives CASSWGLAGEQFF.

V gene TRBV12-5 combines with J gene TRBJ1-2, with a possible D match to TRBD1 (5 bases). Trimming left V 0 bases short and J 5 bases short, with 7 bases between. The CDR3 is made up of 13 amino acids. Germline V gene lookup returns CDR1 LGHNT and CDR2 FRNRAP. The CDR3 spells CASGLVRGYGYTF. In DNA, the CDR3 is TGTGCTAGTGGTTTGGTACGGGGGTATGGCTACACCTTC.

This clone was recorded only once. V usage is TRBV9 and J usage is TRBJ2-1; no clear D. Trimming shortened V by 2 bases and J by 9 bases, and 15 bases separated the two germline ends. Germline CDR1 is SGDLS and CDR2 is YYNGEE. The CDR3 loop spans 14 amino acids. CDR3 loop: CASSVNGSPREQFF. CDR3 DNA: TGTGCCAGCAGCGTCAACGGGTCCCCCCGTGAGCAGTTCTTC.